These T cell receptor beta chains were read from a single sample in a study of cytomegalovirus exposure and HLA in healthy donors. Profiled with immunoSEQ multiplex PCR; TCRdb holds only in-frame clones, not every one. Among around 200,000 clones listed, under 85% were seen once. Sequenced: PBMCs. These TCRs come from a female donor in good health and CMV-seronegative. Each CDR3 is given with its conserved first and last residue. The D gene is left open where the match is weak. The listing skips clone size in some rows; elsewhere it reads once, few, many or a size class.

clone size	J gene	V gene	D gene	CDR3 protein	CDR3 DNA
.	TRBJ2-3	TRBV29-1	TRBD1	CSVGTGGAGRTQYF	TGCAGCGTGGGGACAGGGGGCGCGGGGAGAACGCAGTATTTT
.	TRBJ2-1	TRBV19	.	CASSIADYFNEQFF	TGTGCCAGTAGTATAGCGGACTACTTCAATGAGCAGTTCTTC
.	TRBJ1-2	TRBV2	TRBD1	CASRGGAGYTF	TGTGCCAGCAGAGGGGGCGCGGGCTACACCTTC
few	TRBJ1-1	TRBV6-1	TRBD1	CASRPTGAENTEAFF	TGTGCCAGCAGGCCGACAGGGGCGGAGAACACTGAAGCTTTCTTT
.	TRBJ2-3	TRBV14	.	CASSQGGPQYF	TGTGCCAGCAGCCAAGGGGGCCCGCAGTATTTT
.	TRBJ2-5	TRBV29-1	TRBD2	CSVGGPGLGVETQYF	TGCAGCGTGGGGGGGCCGGGACTAGGTGTGGAGACCCAGTACTTC
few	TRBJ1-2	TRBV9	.	CASSPRPESYGYTF	TGTGCCAGCAGCCCACGCCCGGAGAGCTATGGCTACACCTTC
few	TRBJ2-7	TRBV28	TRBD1	CASSSPRGQGYEQYF	TGTGCCAGCAGTTCCCCGAGGGGGCAGGGCTACGAGCAGTACTTC
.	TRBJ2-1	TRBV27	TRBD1	CASSMTGWLSEQFF	TGTGCCAGCAGTATGACAGGGTGGTTGAGTGAGCAGTTCTTC
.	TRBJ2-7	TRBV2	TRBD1	CASRQGSYEQYF	TGTGCCAGCAGACAGGGGTCCTACGAGCAGTACTTC
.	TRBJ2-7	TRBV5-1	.	CASSWNTSPDEQYF	TGCGCCAGCAGCTGGAATACTAGTCCGGACGAGCAGTACTTC
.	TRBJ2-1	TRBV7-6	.	CASSFRENPNNEQFF	TGTGCCAGCAGCTTTAGGGAGAACCCAAACAATGAGCAGTTCTTC
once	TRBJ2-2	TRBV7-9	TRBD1	CASSLTGTGELFF	TGTGCCAGCAGCCTGACAGGGACCGGGGAGCTGTTTTTT
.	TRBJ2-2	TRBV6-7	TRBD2	CANGFPLGGRNTGELFF	TGTGCCAACGGATTTCCTCTAGGCGGGAGGAACACCGGGGAGCTGTTTTTT
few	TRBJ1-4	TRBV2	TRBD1	CASSETTGGEKLFF	TGTGCCAGCAGTGAAACGACAGGGGGGGAAAAACTGTTTTTT
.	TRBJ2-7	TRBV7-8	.	CASSLLRYEQYF	TGTGCCAGCAGCTTACTGAGATACGAGCAGTACTTC
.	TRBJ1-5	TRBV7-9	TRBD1	CASSKTGGEWGNQPQHF	TGTGCCAGCAGCAAGACAGGGGGCGAATGGGGCAATCAGCCCCAGCATTTT
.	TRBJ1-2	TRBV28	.	CASSFQQSIYGYTF	TGTGCCAGCAGTTTCCAACAGAGCATCTATGGCTACACCTTC
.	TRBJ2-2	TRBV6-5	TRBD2	CASSYRTSGSGELFF	TGTGCCAGCAGTTACAGGACTAGCGGGTCCGGGGAGCTGTTTTTT
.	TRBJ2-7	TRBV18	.	CASSPENYEQYF	TGTGCCAGCTCACCCGAGAACTACGAGCAGTACTTC
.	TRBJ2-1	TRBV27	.	CASSFGGDLLLYNEQFF	TGTGCCAGCAGTTTCGGTGGGGACTTGCTCCTTTACAATGAGCAGTTCTTC
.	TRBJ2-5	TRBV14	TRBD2	CASSHLTGGQETQYF	TGTGCCAGCAGCCACCTAACGGGGGGTCAAGAGACCCAGTACTTC